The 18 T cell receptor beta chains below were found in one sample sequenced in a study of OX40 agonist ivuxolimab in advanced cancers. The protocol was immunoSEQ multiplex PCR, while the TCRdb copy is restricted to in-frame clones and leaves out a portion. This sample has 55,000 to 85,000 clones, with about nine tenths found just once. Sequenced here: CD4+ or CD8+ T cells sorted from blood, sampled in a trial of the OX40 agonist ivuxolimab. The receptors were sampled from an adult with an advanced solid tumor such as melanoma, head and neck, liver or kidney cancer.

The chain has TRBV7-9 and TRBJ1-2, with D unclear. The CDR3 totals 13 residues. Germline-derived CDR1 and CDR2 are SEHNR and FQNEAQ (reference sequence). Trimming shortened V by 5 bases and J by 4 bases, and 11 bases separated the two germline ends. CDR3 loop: CASSVHEGYGYTF. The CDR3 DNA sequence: TGTGCCAGCAGCGTACACGAGGGCTATGGCTACACCTTC.

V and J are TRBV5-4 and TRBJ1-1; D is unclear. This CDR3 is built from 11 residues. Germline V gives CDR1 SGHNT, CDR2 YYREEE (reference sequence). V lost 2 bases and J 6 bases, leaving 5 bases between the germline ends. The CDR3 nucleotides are TGTGCCAGCAGCTTTTCTTCTGAAGCTTTCTTT. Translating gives CASSFSSEAFF. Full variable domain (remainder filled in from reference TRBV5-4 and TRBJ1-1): ETGVTQSPTHLIKTRGQQVTLRCSSQSGHNTVSWYQQALGQGPQFIFQYYREEENGRGNFPPRFSGLQFPNYSSELNVNALELDDSALYLCASSFSSEAFFGQGTRLTVV.

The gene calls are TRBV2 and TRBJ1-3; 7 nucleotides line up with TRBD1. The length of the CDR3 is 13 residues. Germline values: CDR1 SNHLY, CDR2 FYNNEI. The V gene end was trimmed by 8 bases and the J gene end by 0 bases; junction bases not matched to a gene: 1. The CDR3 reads CASWDSSGNTIYF. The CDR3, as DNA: TGTGCCAGCTGGGACAGCTCTGGAAACACCATATATTTT. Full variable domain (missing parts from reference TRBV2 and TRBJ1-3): EPEVTQTPSHQVTQMGQEVILRCVPISNHLYFYWYRQILGQKVEFLVSFYNNEISEKSEIFDDQFSVERPDGSNFTLKIRSTKLEDSAMYFCASWDSSGNTIYFGEGSWLTVV.

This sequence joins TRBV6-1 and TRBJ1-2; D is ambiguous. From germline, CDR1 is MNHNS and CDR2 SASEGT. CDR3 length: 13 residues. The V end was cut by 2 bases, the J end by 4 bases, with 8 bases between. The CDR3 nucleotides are TGTGCCAGCAGTGAATACGGCAGCTATGGCTACACCTTC. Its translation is CASSEYGSYGYTF.

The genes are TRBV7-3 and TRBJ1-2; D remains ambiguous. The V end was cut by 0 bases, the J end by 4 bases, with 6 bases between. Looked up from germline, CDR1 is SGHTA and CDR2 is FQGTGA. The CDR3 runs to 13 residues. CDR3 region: CASSLTPGYGYTF. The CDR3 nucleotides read TGTGCCAGCAGCTTAACCCCCGGCTATGGCTACACCTTC. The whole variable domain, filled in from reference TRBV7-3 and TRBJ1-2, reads GAGVSQTPSNKVTEKGKYVELRCDPISGHTALYWYRQSLGQGPEFLIYFQGTGAADDSGLPNDRFFAVRPEGSVSTLKIQRTERGDSAVYLCASSLTPGYGYTFGSGTRLTVV.

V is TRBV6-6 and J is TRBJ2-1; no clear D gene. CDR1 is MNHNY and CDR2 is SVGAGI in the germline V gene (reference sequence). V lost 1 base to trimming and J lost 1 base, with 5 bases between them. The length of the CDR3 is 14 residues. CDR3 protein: CASSYYGSYNEQFF. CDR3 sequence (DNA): TGTGCCAGCAGTTACTATGGGTCCTACAATGAGCAGTTCTTC.

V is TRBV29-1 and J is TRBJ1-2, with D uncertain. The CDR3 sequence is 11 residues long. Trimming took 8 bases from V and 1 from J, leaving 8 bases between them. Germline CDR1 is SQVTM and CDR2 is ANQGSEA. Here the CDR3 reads CSLHDNYGYTF. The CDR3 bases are TGCAGCTTACATGATAACTATGGCTACACCTTC. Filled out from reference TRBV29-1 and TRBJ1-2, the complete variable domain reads SAVISQKPSRDICQRGTSLTIQCQVDSQVTMMFWYRQQPGQSLTLIATANQGSEATYESGFVIDKFPISRPNLTFSTLTVSNMSPEDSSIYLCSLHDNYGYTFGSGTRLTVV.

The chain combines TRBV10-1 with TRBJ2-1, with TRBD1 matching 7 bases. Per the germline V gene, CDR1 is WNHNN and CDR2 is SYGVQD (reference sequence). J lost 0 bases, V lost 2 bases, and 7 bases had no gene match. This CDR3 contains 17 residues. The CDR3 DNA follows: TGCGCCAGCAGTGAGCGCCCGACAGGGAGCTCCTACAATGAGCAGTTCTTC. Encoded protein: CASSERPTGSSYNEQFF.

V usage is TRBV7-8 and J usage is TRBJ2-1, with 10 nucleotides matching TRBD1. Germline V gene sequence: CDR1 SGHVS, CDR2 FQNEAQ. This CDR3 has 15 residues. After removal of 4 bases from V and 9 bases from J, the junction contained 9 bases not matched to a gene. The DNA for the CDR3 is TGTGCCAGCAGCTCCCCCGGGACAGGGGCTAGTGAGCAGTTCTTC. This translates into CASSSPGTGASEQFF.

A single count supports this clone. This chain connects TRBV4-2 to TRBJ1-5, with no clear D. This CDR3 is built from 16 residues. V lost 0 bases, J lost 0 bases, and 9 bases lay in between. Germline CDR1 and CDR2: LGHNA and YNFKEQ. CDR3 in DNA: TGTGCCAGCAGCCAAGATGGTCTAGGTAGCAATCAGCCCCAGCATTTT. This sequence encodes CASSQDGLGSNQPQHF.

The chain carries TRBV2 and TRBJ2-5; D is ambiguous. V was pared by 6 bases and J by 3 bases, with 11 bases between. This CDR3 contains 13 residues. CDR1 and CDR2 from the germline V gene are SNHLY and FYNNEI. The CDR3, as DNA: TGTGCCAGCAGCCGGGTTAGGGAAGAGACCCAGTACTTC. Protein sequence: CASSRVREETQYF.

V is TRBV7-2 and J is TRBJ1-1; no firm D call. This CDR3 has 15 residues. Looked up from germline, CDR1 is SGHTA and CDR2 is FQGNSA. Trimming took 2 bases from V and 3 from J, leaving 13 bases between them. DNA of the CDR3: TGTGCCAGCAGCTTACAGTACGGACGTCACACTGAAGCTTTCTTT. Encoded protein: CASSLQYGRHTEAFF.

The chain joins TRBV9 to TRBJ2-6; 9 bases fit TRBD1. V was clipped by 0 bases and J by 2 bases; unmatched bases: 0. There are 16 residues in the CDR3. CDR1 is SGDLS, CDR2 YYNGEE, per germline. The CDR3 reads CASSVGQGAGANVLTF. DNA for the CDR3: TGTGCCAGCAGCGTAGGACAGGGGGCTGGGGCCAACGTCCTGACTTTC.

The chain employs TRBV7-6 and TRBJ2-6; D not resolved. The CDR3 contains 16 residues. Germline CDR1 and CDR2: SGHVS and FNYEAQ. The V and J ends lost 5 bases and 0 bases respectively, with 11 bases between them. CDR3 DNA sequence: TGTGCCAGCAGCGCTGCTCTGCTCTCTGGGGCCAACGTCCTGACTTTC. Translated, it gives CASSAALLSGANVLTF.

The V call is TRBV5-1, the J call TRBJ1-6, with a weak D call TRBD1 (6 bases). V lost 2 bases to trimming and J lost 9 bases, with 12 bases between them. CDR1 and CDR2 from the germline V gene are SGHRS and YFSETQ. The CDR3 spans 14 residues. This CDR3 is CASSFSGEGSPLHF. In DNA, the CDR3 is TGCGCCAGCAGCTTTTCAGGGGAAGGTTCACCCCTCCACTTT.

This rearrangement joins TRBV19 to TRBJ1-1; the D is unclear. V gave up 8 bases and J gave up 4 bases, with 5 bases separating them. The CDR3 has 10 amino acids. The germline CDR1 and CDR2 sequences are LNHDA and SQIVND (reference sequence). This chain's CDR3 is CASGFTEAFF. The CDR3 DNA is TGTGCCAGTGGTTTCACTGAAGCTTTCTTT.

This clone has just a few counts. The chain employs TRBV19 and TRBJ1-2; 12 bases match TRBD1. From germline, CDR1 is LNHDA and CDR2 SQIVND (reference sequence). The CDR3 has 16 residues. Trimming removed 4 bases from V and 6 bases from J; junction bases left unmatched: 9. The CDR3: CASSTTGTGGGHGYTF. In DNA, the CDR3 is TGTGCCAGTAGTACGACCGGGACAGGGGGCGGCCATGGCTACACCTTC.

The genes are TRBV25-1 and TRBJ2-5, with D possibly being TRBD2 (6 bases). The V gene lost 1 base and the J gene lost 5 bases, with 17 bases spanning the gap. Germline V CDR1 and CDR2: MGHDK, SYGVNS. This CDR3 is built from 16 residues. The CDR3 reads CASSESRDSRKETQYF. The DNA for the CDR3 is TGTGCCAGCAGTGAATCCCGGGACTCCCGAAAGGAGACCCAGTACTTC. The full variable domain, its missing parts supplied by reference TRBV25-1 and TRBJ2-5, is EADIYQTPRYLVIGTGKKITLECSQTMGHDKMYWYQQDPGMELHLIHYSYGVNSTEKGDLSSESTVSRIRTEHFPLTLESARPSHTSQYLCASSESRDSRKETQYFGPGTRLLVL.